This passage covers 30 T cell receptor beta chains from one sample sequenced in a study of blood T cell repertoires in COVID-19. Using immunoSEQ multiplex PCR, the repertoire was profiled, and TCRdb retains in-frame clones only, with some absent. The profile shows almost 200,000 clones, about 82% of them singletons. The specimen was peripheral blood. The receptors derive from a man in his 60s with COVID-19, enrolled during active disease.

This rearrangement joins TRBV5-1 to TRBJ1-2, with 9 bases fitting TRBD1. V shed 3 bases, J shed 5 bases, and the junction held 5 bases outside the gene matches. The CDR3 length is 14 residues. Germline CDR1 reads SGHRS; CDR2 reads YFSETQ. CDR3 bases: TGCGCCAGCAGCTCACAGGGGGCAAGGTATGGCTACACCTTC. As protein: CASSSQGARYGYTF.

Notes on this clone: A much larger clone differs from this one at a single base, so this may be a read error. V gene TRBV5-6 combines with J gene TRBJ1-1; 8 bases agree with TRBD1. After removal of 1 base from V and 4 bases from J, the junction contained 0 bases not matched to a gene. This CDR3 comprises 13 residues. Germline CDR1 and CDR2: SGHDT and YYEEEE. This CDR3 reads CASSLQGATEAFF. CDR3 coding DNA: TGTGCCAGCAGCTTGCAGGGGGCCACTGAAGCTTTCTTT.

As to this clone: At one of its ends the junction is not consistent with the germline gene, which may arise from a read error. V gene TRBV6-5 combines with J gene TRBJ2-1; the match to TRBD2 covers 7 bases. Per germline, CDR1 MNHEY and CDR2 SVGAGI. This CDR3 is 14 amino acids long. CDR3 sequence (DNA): TGTGCCAGCAGCTATGGGAGGGCCTATAATGAGCAGTTCTTC. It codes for CASSYGRAYNEQFF.

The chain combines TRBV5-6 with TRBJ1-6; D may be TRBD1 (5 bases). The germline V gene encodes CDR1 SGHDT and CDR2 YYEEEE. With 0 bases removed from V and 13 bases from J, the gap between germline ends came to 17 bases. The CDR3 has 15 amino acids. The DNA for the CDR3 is TGTGCCAGCAGCTTGGGACAGCCTCAACGGCCCCCCCTCCACTTT. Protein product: CASSLGQPQRPPLHF.

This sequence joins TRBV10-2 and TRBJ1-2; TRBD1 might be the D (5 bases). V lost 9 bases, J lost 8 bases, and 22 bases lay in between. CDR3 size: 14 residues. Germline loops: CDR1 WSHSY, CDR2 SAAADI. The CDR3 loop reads CASHPGGARGGYTF. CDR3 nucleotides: TGCGCCAGTCACCCCGGAGGGGCCCGAGGGGGCTACACCTTC.

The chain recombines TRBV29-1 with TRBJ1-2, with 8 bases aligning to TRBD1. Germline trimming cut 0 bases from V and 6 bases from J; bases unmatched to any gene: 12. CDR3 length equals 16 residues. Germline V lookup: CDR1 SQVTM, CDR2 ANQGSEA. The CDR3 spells CSVEESFSPGGNGYTF. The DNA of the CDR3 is TGCAGCGTTGAAGAATCGTTTAGCCCAGGGGGCAATGGCTACACCTTC.

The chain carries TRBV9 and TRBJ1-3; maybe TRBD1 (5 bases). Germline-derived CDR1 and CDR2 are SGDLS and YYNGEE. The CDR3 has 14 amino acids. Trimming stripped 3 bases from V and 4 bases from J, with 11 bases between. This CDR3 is CASSARVGGNTIYF. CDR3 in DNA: TGTGCCAGCAGCGCCAGGGTAGGCGGAAACACCATATATTTT.

The CDR3 region is CASSSTGIKQPQHF. In nucleotides, the CDR3 is TGTGCCAGCAGCTCAACAGGGATCAAGCAGCCCCAGCATTTT. The chain combines TRBV5-8 with TRBJ1-5; D is possibly TRBD1 (6 bases). The germline V gene encodes CDR1 SGHTS and CDR2 YDEGEE. Trimming removed 3 bases from V and 7 bases from J, with 14 bases in between. The CDR3 has 14 amino acids.

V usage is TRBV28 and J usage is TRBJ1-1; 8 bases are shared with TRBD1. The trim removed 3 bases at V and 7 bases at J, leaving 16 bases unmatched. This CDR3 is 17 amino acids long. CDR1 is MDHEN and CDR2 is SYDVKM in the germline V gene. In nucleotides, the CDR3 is TGTGCCAGCAGTTTTGATGTAGCGTGGACAGGGCAAGGTGAAGCTTTCTTT. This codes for CASSFDVAWTGQGEAFF.

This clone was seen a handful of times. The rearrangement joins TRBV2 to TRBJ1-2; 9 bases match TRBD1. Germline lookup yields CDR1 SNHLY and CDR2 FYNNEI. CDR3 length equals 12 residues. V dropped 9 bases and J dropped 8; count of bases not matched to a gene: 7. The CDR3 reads CARRQGGRGYTF. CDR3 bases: TGTGCCAGACGACAGGGGGGTCGAGGCTACACCTTC.

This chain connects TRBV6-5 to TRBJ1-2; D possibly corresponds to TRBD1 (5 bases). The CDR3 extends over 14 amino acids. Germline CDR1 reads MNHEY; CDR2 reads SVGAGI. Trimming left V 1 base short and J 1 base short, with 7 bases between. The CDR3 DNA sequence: TGTGCCAGCAGTTACTGGCAGGGTAACTATGGCTACACCTTC. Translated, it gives CASSYWQGNYGYTF.

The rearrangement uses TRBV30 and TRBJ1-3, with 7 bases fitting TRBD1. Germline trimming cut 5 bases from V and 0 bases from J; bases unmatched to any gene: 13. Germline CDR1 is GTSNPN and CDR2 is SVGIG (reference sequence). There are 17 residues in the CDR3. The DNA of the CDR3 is TGTGCCTGGGGCCCAAACAGGGGTGAACCCTCTGGAAACACCATATATTTT. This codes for CAWGPNRGEPSGNTIYF. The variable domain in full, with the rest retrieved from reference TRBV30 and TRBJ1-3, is SQTIHQWPATLVQPVGSPLSLECTVEGTSNPNLYWYRQAAGRGLQLLFYSVGIGQISSEVPQNLSASRPQDRQFILSSKKLLLSDSGFYLCAWGPNRGEPSGNTIYFGEGSWLTVV.

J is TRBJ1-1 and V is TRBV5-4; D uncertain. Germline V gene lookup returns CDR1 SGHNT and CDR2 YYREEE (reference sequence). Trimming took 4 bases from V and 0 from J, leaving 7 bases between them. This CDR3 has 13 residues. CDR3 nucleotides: TGTGCCAGCAGCCCGGAGCTGAACACTGAAGCTTTCTTT. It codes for CASSPELNTEAFF. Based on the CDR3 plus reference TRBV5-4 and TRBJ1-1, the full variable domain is ETGVTQSPTHLIKTRGQQVTLRCSSQSGHNTVSWYQQALGQGPQFIFQYYREEENGRGNFPPRFSGLQFPNYSSELNVNALELDDSALYLCASSPELNTEAFFGQGTRLTVV.

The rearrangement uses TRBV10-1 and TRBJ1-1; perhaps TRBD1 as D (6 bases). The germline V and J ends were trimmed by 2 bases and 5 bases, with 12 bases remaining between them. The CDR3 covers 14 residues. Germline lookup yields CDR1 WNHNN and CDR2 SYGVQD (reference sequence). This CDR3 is CASSERRGTTEAFF. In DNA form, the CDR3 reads TGCGCCAGCAGTGAGCGCAGGGGCACAACTGAAGCTTTCTTT.

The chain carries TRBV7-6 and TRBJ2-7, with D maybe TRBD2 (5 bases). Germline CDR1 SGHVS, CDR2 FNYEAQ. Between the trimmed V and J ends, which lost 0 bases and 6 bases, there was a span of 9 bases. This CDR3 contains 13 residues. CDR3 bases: TGTGCCAGCAGCTTAGCAGACGAGGGCGAGCAGTACTTC. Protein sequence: CASSLADEGEQYF.

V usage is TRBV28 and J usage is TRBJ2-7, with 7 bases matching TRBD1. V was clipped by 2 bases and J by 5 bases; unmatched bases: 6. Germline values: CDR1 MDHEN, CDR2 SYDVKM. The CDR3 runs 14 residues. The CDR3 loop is CASSLPYTGDEQYF. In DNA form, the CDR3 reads TGTGCCAGCAGTTTACCTTATACAGGGGACGAGCAGTACTTC.

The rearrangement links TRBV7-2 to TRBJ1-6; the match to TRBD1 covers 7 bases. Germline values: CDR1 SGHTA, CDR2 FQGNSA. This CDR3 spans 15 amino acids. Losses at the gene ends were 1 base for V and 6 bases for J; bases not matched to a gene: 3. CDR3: CASSLGQGGNSPLHF. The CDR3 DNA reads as TGTGCCAGCAGCTTAGGACAGGGCGGTAATTCACCCCTCCACTTT.

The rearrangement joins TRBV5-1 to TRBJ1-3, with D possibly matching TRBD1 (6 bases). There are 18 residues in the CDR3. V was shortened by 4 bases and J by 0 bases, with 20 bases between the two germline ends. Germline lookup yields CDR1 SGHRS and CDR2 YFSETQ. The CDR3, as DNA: TGCGCCAGCAGCGAAATAATCTCGGGGGGCTCCTCTGGAAACACCATATATTTT. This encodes CASSEIISGGSSGNTIYF. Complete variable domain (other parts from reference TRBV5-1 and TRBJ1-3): KAGVTQTPRYLIKTRGQQVTLSCSPISGHRSVSWYQQTPGQGLQFLFEYFSETQRNKGNFPGRFSGRQFSNSRSEMNVSTLELGDSALYLCASSEIISGGSSGNTIYFGEGSWLTVV.

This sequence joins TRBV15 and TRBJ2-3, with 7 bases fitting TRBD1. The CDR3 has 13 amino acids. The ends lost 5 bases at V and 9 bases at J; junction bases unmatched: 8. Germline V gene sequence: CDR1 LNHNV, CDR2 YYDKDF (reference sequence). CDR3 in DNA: TGTGCCACCAGCCCCGAGGTGGGACAGACGCAGTATTTT. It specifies CATSPEVGQTQYF.

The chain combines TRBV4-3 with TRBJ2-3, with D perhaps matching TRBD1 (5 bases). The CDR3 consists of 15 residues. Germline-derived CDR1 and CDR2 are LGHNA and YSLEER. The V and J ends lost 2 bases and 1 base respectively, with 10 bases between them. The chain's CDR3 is CASSQQGERTDTQYF. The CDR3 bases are TGCGCCAGCAGCCAACAGGGCGAACGCACAGATACGCAGTATTTT.

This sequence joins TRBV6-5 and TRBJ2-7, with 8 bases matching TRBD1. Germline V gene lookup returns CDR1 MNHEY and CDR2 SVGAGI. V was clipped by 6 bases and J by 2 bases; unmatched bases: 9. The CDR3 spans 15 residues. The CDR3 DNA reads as TGTGCCAGCAGACCAGCCCGGGACAGGACCTACGAGCAGTACTTC. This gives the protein CASRPARDRTYEQYF.

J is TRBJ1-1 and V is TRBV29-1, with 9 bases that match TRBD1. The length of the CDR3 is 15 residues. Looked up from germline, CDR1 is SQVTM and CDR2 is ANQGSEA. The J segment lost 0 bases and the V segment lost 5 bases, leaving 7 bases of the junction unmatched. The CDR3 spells CSVFRGQGMNTEAFF. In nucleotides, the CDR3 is TGCAGCGTTTTTAGGGGACAGGGTATGAACACTGAAGCTTTCTTT.

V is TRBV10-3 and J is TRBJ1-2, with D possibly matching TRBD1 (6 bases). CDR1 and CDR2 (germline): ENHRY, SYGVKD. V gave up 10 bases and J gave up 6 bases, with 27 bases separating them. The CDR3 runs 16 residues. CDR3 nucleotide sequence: TGTGCCACCTTTTCACAGGGAGCACCGGCCCTAAATGGCTACACCTTC. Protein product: CATFSQGAPALNGYTF.

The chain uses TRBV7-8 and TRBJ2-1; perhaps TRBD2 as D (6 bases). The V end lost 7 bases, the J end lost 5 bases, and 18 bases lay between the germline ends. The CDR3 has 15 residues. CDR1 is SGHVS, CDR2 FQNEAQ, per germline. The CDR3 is CASTTRWRENNEQFF. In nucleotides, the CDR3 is TGTGCCAGCACCACCCGATGGAGGGAGAACAATGAGCAGTTCTTC.

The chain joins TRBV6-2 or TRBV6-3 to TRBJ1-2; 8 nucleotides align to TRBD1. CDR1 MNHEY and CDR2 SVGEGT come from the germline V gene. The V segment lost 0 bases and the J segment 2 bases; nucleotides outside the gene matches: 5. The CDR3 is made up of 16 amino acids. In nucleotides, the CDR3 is TGTGCCAGCAGTTACTCCTCAGGGGGCTTGAACTATGGCTACACCTTC. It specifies CASSYSSGGLNYGYTF.

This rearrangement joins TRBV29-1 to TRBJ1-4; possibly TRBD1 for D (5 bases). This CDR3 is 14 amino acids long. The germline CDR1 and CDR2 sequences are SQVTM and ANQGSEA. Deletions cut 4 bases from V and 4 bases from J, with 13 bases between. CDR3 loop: CSVGLGGFNEKLFF. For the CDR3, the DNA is TGCAGCGTTGGCTTGGGGGGGTTTAATGAAAAACTGTTTTTT.

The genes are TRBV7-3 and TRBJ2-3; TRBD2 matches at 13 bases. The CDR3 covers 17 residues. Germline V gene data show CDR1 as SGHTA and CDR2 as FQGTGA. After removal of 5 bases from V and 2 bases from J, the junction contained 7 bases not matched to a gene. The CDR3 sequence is CASSLQGLAGFTDTQYF. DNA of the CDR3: TGTGCCAGCAGCCTCCAGGGACTAGCGGGGTTCACAGATACGCAGTATTTT.

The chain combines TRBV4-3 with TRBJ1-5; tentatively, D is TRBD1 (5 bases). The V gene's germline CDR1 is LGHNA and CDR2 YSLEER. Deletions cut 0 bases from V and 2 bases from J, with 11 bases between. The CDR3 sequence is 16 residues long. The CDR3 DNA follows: TGCGCCAGCAGCCAAGACCTAGGGGATGGCAATCAGCCCCAGCATTTT. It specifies CASSQDLGDGNQPQHF.

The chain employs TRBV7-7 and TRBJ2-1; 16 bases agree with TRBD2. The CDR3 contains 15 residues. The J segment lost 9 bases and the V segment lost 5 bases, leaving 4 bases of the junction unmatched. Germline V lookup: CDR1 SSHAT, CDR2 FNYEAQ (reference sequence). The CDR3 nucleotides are TGTGCCAGCAGCCCCGGGACTAGCGGGAGGGCTGAGCAGTTCTTC. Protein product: CASSPGTSGRAEQFF.

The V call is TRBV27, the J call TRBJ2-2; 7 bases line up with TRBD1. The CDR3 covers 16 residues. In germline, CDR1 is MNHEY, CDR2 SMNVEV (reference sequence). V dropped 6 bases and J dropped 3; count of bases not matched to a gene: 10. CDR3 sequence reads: CASSRTPGTDTGELFF. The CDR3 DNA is TGTGCCAGCAGCCGCACACCCGGGACAGACACCGGGGAGCTGTTTTTT.